The 8 T cell receptor beta chains below come from one sample, sequenced in a study of identical twins. TCRdb re-called the 5' RACE reads through MiXCR, storing one row per CDR3 protein. The sample shows around 510,000 distinct CDR3 sequences, 14% of them seen only once. The data were also submitted as part of a second study, on yellow fever vaccine responses in identical twins.

Sequencing used CD4+ T cells sorted from blood. The receptors here all came from a woman in her late teens or twenties in good health.

In its sample, this clonotype was seen a few times. Sequence at one end of the junction differs from germline and may be a read error. The chain combines TRBV12-3 or TRBV12-4 with TRBJ2-5; 7 positions agree with TRBD1. The CDR3 is 18 residues long. CDR3 region: CTSSLILLTGTAEETQYF. The DNA for the CDR3 is TGTACCAGCAGTTTAATCCTCCTAACCGGGACAGCGGAAGAGACCCAGTACTTC.

This chain joins TRBV20-1 and TRBJ2-3, with 9 bases fitting TRBD2. The CDR3 length is 16 residues. V dropped 4 bases and J dropped 3; count of bases not matched to a gene: 11. Germline loops: CDR1 DFQATT, CDR2 SNEGSKA (reference sequence). CDR3 in DNA: TGCAGTGCTAAAACCTCGGGACTAGCATTTACAGATACGCAGTATTTT. It specifies CSAKTSGLAFTDTQYF.

This chain connects TRBV3-1 to TRBJ1-2; the D is unclear. Germline V lookup: CDR1 LGHDT, CDR2 YNNKEL (reference sequence). This CDR3 region has 13 residues. Trimming shortened V by 0 bases and J by 5 bases, and 7 bases separated the two germline ends. The CDR3 here is CASSQDLKYGYTF. CDR3 nucleotide sequence: TGTGCCAGCAGCCAAGATCTTAAGTATGGCTACACCTTC.

This clonotype appeared many times. The chain joins TRBV7-8 to TRBJ2-1; D is ambiguous. CDR1 is SGHVS, CDR2 FQNEAQ, per germline. Between the trimmed V and J ends, which lost 2 bases and 5 bases, there was a span of 13 bases. The length of the CDR3 is 15 residues. CDR3 in amino acids: CASSLMVVWDNEQFF. Written as DNA, the CDR3 is TGTGCCAGCAGCTTAATGGTAGTTTGGGACAATGAGCAGTTCTTC.

This clonotype was detected ten times or more. The chain couples TRBV12-5 to TRBJ2-7; 7 bases are a match to TRBD1. V lost 6 bases, J lost 0 bases, and 2 bases stayed unmatched. CDR3 length: 13 residues. Germline loops: CDR1 LGHNT, CDR2 FRNRAP. The CDR3, as DNA: TGTGCTAGTGGACGGGACAGCTCCTACGAGCAGTACTTC. Its protein is CASGRDSSYEQYF.

The gene calls are TRBV7-2 and TRBJ2-7; TRBD2 matches at 13 bases. The CDR3 contains 14 residues. The germline CDR1 and CDR2 sequences are SGHTA and FQGNSA. The V segment lost 5 bases and the J segment 7 bases; nucleotides outside the gene matches: 5. The CDR3 here is CASSRGLAGDEQYF. The CDR3 DNA reads TGTGCCAGCAGCCGTGGACTAGCGGGAGATGAGCAGTACTTC. Filled out from reference TRBV7-2 and TRBJ2-7, the complete variable domain reads GAGVSQSPSNKVTEKGKDVELRCDPISGHTALYWYRQSLGQGLEFLIYFQGNSAPDKSGLPSDRFSAERTGGSVSTLTIQRTQQEDSAVYLCASSRGLAGDEQYFGPGTRLTVT.

The chain carries TRBV6-1 and TRBJ2-7, with 7 bases identical to TRBD1. Germline CDR1 MNHNS, CDR2 SASEGT. The CDR3 contains 14 residues. V lost 5 bases, J lost 2 bases, and 6 bases stayed unmatched. DNA for the CDR3: TGTGCCAGCAGTCGTAGGGGGCCAACCTACGAGCAGTACTTC. Its protein product is CASSRRGPTYEQYF.

Only a few counts were recorded for this clonotype. The chain combines TRBV28 with TRBJ2-3, with 8 nucleotides matching TRBD1. V lost 5 bases and J lost 4; bases outside the gene matches: 5. The germline gives CDR1 MDHEN, CDR2 SYDVKM. CDR3 size: 14 residues. For the CDR3, the DNA is TGTGCCAGCAGTCACAGGGGGGTCGCAGATACGCAGTATTTT. Amino acids: CASSHRGVADTQYF.